This T cell receptor beta chain is drawn from a study of cytomegalovirus exposure and HLA in healthy donors. The CDR3 has 15 residues. V gave up 8 bases and J gave up 1 base, with 16 bases separating them. Germline assignment: CDR1 SEHNR and CDR2 FQNEAQ (reference sequence). Primers included in the PCR were 60 Vbeta and 13 Jbeta primers. Sequenced by immunoSEQ multiplex PCR; TCRdb stores in-frame clones only, minus some. The sample lists about 120,000 clones, around three quarters seen once, with more than 8% in the top ten. The chain is built from TRBV7-9 and TRBJ2-3; D uncertain. The sequence derives from a man in his thirties or forties in good health and CMV-seropositive. The sequenced sample consisted of PBMCs. CDR3 loop: CASRLLFSGTDTQYF. The CDR3 region has the DNA TGTGCCAGCCGACTCCTTTTCTCTGGCACAGATACGCAGTATTTT.